This T cell receptor (beta chain) was identified during a study of shared clonotypes between healthy human individuals. Every immunoSEQ plate was one replicate of a subset's evenly spread DNA. Sequenced by immunoSEQ multiplex PCR; TCRdb stores in-frame clones only, minus some. The profile covers millions of clones, with more than 90% appearing a single time and around 0.14% taken by the ten largest. Findings and caveats of the study: The study sampled only blood, and tissue repertoires likely differ. Sharing across a few donors was seen in 4.5% to 6.5% of naive CD4 clonotypes. A generally larger estimated richness was seen in naive subsets than in memory subsets.

CDR1 is MNHNY and CDR2 is SVGAGI in the germline V gene (reference sequence). The V and J ends lost 2 bases and 0 bases respectively, with 8 bases between them. The CDR3 runs to 14 residues. As to this clone: Antigen: not known. Within the sample, other DNA sequences also encode this same CDR3.

The sequence was obtained from a man in his late teens or twenties in good health. Input material: naive CD4+ T cells sorted from blood. Subset denoted: CD45RA+ positively selected. V is TRBV6-6 and J is TRBJ2-7; D remains ambiguous. The CDR3 DNA is TGTGCCAGCAGTTACGTGGGAAGCTCCTACGAGCAGTACTTC. Protein product: CASSYVGSSYEQYF.